Described below is a single T cell receptor (beta chain) sequence and its context. Its antigen is unidentified. The PCR employed 60 Vbeta primers together with 13 Jbeta primers. Profiling relied on immunoSEQ multiplex PCR, and the TCRdb table lists in-frame clones only, not all of them. Counted here are 150,000 to 200,000 clones, around 70% occurring once; the ten biggest clones make up 4% to 5%. This sample is part of a study of cytomegalovirus exposure and HLA in healthy donors. Findings of the study overall: Within a later analysis, the majority of CMV-associated TCR beta chains appeared HLA-restricted. It was likely that a cluster of highly shared sequence variants was a sequencing artifact. Most sequenced TCRs were rare (though some public TCRs occurred in many donors). Exclusion applied to some V segments, including TRBV6-2 and TRBV6-3, as they were indistinguishable.

The CDR3 length is 15 residues. Trimming removed 0 bases from V and 4 bases from J, with 13 bases in between. CDR1 SGHNT and CDR2 YYREEE come from the germline V gene (reference sequence). The receptor was isolated from a man younger than 35 in good health and CMV-seropositive. V is TRBV5-4 and J is TRBJ1-1; D remains unclear. The sample comprised PBMCs. The CDR3: CASSLESLPGTEAFF. The CDR3 coding sequence is TGTGCCAGCAGCTTGGAGTCCCTTCCGGGCACTGAAGCTTTCTTT.